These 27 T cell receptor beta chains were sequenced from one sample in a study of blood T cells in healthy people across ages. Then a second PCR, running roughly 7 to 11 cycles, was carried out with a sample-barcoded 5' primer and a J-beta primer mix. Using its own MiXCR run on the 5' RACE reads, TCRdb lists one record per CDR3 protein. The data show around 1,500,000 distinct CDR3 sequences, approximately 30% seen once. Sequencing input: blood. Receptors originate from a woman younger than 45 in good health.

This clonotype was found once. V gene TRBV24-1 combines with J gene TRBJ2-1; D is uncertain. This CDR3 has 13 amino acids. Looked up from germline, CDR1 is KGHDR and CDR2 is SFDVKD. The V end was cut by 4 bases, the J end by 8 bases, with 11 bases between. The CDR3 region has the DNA TGTGCCACCAGTGACCTAGGCCACGATGAGCAGTTCTTC. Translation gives CATSDLGHDEQFF.

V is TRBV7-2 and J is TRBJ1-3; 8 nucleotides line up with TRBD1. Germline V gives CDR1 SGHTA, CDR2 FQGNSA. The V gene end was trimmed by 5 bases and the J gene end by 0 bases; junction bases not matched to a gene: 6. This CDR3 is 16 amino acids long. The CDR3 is CASSPGQGISGNTIYF. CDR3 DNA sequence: TGTGCCAGCAGCCCCGGACAGGGCATCTCTGGAAACACCATATATTTT.

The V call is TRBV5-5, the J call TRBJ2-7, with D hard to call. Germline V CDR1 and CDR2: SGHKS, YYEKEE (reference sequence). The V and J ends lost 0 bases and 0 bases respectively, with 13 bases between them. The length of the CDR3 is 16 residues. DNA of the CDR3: TGTGCCAGCAGCTTGGGGGTCGGAGTGAGCTCCTACGAGCAGTACTTC. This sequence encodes CASSLGVGVSSYEQYF.

The CDR3 nucleotides read TGTGCCAGCAGCGCGACTAGCGGGAGCTCCAGTGAGCAGTTCTTC. This sequence encodes CASSATSGSSSEQFF. This rearrangement joins TRBV9 to TRBJ2-1; 12 bases are shared with TRBD2. The junction had 7 bases not matched to a gene; V was cut back by 3 bases and J by 9 bases. CDR1 SGDLS and CDR2 YYNGEE come from the germline V gene. CDR3 size: 15 residues.

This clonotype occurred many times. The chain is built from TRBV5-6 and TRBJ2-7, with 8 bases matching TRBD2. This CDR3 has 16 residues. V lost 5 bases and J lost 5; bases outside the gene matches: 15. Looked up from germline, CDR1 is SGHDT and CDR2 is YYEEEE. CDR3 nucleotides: TGTGCCAGCAGAGCACTTCCCCGGGGGGGGAGCGACGAGCAGTACTTC. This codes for CASRALPRGGSDEQYF.

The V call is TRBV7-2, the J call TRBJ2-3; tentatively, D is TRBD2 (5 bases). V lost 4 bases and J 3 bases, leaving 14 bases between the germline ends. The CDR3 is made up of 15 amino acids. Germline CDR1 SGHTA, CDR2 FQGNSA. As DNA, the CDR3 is TGTGCCAGCAGCTCCCTGGGCCCGGGAACAGATACGCAGTATTTT. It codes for CASSSLGPGTDTQYF.

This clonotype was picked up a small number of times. The CDR3 sequence is CSASGPNSPLHF. The CDR3 region has the DNA TGCAGTGCTAGTGGGCCGAATTCACCCCTCCACTTT. V is TRBV20-1 and J is TRBJ1-6; D unclear. The CDR3 length is 12 residues. The V end was cut by 3 bases, the J end by 7 bases, with 7 bases between. From germline, CDR1 is DFQATT and CDR2 SNEGSKA (reference sequence).

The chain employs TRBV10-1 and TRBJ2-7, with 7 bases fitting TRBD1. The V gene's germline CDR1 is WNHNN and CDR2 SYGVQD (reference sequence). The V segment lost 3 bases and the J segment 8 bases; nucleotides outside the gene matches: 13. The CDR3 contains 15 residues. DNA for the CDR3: TGCGCCAGCAGTGATACCGGGACAGCCGAAGTGAAGCAGTACTTC. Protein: CASSDTGTAEVKQYF.

The DNA for the CDR3 is TGTGCCAGCAGACCAGAGGGGCAAGGGGACATTCAGTACTTC. Protein sequence: CASRPEGQGDIQYF. The chain joins TRBV6-6 to TRBJ2-4; D possibly matches TRBD1 or TRBD2 (5 bases each). Germline assignment: CDR1 MNHNY and CDR2 SVGAGI (reference sequence). V lost 6 bases to trimming and J lost 8 bases, with 17 bases between them. The CDR3 covers 14 residues.

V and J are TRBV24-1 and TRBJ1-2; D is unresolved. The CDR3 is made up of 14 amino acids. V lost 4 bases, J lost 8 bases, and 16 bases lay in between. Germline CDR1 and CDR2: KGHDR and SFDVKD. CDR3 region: CATSDPPETPGYTF. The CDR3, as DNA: TGTGCCACCAGTGACCCCCCGGAGACCCCCGGCTACACCTTC.

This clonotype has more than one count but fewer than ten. CDR3 coding DNA: TGCGCCAGCAGCTTTTTTCCAGGGGCAGGGGCTGGCTACACCTTC. As protein: CASSFFPGAGAGYTF. This rearrangement joins TRBV5-1 to TRBJ1-2, with D possibly TRBD1 on 6 matching bases. Per the germline V gene, CDR1 is SGHRS and CDR2 is YFSETQ. This CDR3 is 15 amino acids long. Between the trimmed V and J ends, which lost 2 bases and 7 bases, there was a span of 18 bases. The full variable domain, in which reference TRBV5-1 and TRBJ1-2 provide the parts outside the CDR3, is KAGVTQTPRYLIKTRGQQVTLSCSPISGHRSVSWYQQTPGQGLQFLFEYFSETQRNKGNFPGRFSGRQFSNSRSEMNVSTLELGDSALYLCASSFFPGAGAGYTFGSGTRLTVV.

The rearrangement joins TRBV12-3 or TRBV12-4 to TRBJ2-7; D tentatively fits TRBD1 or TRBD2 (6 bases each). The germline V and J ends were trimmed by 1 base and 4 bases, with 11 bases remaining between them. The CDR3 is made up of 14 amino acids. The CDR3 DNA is TGTGCCAGCAGTTTAGGGGGGGCCAGGTACGAGCAGTACTTC. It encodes CASSLGGARYEQYF.

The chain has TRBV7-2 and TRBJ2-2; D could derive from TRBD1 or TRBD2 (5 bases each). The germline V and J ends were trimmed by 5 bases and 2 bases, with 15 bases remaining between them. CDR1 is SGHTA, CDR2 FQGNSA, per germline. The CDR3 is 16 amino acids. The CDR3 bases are TGTGCCAGCAGCCAGATGGGGGTCGAAAACACCGGGGAGCTGTTTTTT. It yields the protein CASSQMGVENTGELFF.

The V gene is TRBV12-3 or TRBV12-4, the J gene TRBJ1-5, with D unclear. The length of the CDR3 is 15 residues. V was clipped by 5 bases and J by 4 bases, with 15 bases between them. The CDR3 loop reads CASSPPSGKNQPQHF. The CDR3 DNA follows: TGTGCCAGCAGTCCGCCCTCAGGCAAAAATCAGCCCCAGCATTTT.

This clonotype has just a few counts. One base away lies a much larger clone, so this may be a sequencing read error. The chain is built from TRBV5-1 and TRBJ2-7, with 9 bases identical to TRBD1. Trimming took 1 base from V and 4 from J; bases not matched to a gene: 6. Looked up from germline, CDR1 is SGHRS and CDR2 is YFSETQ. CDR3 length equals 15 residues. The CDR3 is CASSLTGGLNYEQYF. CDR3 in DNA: TGCGCCAGCAGCTTGACAGGGGGCTTGAATTACGAGCAGTACTTC.

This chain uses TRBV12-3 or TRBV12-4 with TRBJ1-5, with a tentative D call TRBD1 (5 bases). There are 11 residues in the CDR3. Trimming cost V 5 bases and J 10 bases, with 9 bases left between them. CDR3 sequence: CASSGTSPQHF. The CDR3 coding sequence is TGTGCCAGCAGTGGGACCAGCCCCCAGCATTTT.

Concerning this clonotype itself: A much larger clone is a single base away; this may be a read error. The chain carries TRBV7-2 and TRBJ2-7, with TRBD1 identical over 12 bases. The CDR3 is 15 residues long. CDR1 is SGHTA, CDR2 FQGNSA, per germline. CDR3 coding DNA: TGTGTCAGCAGACGGGACAGGGGGCCGATCTACGAGCAGTACTTC. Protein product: CVSRRDRGPIYEQYF.

The chain's CDR3 is CASSVELADTGELFF. CDR3 in DNA: TGTGCCAGCAGCGTAGAACTGGCGGACACCGGGGAGCTGTTTTTT. V gene TRBV9 combines with J gene TRBJ2-2; no clear D. V dropped 0 bases and J dropped 3 bases, with 9 bases sitting between them. This CDR3 comprises 15 residues. In germline, CDR1 is SGDLS, CDR2 YYNGEE.

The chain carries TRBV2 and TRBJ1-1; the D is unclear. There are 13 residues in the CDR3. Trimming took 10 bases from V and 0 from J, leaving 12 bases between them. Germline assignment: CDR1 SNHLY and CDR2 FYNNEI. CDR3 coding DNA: TGTGCCACCATGGGATATCTGAACACTGAAGCTTTCTTT. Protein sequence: CATMGYLNTEAFF.

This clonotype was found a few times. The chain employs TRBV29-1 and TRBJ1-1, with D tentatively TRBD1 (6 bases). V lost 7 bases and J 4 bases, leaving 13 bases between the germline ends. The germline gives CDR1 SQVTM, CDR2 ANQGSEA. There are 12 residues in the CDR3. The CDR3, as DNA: TGCAGCGGTGAGGAGGGGGGCACTGAAGCTTTCTTT. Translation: CSGEEGGTEAFF.

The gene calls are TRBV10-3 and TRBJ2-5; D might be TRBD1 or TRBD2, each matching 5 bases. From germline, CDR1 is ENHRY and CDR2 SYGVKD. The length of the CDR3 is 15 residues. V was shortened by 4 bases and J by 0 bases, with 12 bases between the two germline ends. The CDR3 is CAISGEGRYQETQYF. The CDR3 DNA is TGTGCCATCAGTGGAGAGGGACGGTACCAAGAGACCCAGTACTTC.

The CDR3 spells CASSPFSSGSWEQYF. As DNA, the CDR3 is TGCGCCAGCAGCCCTTTCTCTAGCGGGAGCTGGGAGCAGTACTTC. This chain joins TRBV5-1 and TRBJ2-5, with TRBD2 matching over 10 bases. The CDR3 runs to 15 residues. V gave up 4 bases and J gave up 11 bases; unmatched junction bases: 14. Germline-derived CDR1 and CDR2 are SGHRS and YFSETQ.

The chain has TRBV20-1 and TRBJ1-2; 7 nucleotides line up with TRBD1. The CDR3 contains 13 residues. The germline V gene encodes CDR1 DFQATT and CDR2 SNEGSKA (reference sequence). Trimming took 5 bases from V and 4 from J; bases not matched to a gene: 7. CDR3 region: CSAGARDSYGYTF. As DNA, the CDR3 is TGCAGTGCTGGGGCCCGGGACAGCTATGGCTACACCTTC.

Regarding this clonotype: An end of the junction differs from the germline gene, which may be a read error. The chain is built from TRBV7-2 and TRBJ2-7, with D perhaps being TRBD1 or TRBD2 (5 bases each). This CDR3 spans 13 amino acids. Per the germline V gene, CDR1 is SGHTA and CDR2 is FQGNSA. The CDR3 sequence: CAGSFRGNYEQYF. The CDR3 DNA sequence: TGTGCCGGCAGCTTCCGGGGCAACTACGAGCAGTACTTC.

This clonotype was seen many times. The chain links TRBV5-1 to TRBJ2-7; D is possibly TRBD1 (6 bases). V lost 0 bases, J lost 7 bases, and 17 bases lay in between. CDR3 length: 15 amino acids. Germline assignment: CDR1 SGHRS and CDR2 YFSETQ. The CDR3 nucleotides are TGCGCCAGCAGCTTGGTGGCAGGGGTTCTAGGGGAGCAGTACTTC. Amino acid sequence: CASSLVAGVLGEQYF.

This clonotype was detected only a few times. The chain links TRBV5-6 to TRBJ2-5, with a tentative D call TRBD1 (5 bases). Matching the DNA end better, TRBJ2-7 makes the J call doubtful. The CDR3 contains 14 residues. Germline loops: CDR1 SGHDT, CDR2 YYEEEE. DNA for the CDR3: TGTGCCAGCAGTCCCCTGTCGGACATTCGCGAGCAGTACTTC. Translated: CASSPLSDIREQYF.

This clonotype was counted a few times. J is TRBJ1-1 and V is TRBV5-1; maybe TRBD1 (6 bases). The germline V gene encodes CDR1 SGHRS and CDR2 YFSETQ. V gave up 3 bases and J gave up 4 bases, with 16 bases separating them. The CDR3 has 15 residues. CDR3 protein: CASSSGYREGTEAFF. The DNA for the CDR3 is TGCGCCAGCAGCTCGGGCTACAGGGAGGGCACTGAAGCTTTCTTT.